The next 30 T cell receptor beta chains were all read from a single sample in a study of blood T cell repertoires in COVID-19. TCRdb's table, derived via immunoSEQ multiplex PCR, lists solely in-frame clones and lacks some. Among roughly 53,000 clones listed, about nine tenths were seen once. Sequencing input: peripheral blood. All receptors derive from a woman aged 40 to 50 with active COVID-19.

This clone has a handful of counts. The CDR3 spells CASSQVVGQVVYEQYF. The DNA for the CDR3 is TGCGCCAGCAGCCAAGTGGTTGGCCAGGTTGTCTACGAGCAGTACTTC. The chain recombines TRBV4-1 with TRBJ2-7; D is uncertain. The ends were cut back, 1 base at V and 3 bases at J, with 16 bases in the middle. CDR3 length: 16 amino acids. Germline loops: CDR1 MGHRA, CDR2 YSYEKL.

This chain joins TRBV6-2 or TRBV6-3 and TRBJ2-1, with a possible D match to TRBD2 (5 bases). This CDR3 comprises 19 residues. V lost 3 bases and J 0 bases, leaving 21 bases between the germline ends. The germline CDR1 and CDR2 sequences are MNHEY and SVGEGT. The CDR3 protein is CASSYTPTISTTSYNEQFF. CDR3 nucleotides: TGTGCCAGCAGTTATACCCCCACCATCTCGACTACCTCCTACAATGAGCAGTTCTTC.

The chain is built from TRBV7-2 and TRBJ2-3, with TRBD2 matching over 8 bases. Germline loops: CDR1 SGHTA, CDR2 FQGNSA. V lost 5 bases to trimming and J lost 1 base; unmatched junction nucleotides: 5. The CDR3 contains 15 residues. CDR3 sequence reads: CASSTRGLGTDTQYF. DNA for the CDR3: TGTGCCAGCAGCACTAGGGGACTAGGCACAGATACGCAGTATTTT. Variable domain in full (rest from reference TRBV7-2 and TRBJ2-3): GAGVSQSPSNKVTEKGKDVELRCDPISGHTALYWYRQSLGQGLEFLIYFQGNSAPDKSGLPSDRFSAERTGGSVSTLTIQRTQQEDSAVYLCASSTRGLGTDTQYFGPGTRLTVL.

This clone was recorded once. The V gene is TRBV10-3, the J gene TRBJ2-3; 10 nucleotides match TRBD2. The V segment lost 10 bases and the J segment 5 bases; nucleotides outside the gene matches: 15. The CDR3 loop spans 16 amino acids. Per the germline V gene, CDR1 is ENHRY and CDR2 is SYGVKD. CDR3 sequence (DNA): TGTGCCACCTCAACCATTTTAGCGGGGGGAAGAGATACGCAGTATTTT. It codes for CATSTILAGGRDTQYF.

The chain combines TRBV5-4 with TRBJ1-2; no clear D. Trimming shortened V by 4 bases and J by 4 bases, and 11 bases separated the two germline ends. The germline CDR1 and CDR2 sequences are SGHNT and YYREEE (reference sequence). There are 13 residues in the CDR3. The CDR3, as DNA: TGTGCCAGCAGCAGACCAGAGCGCTATGGCTACACCTTC. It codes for CASSRPERYGYTF.

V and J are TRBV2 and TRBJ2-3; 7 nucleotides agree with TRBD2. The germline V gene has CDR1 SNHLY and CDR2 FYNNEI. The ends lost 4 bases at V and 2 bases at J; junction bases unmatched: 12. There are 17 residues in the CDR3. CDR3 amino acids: CASSVLTAGSPTDTQYF. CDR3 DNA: TGTGCCAGCAGTGTACTGACAGCGGGGTCCCCCACAGATACGCAGTATTTT.

The CDR3 DNA reads as TGTGCCATCAGTGAGTCGGGACAGGGAACGGATGAGCAGTTCTTC. Encoded protein: CAISESGQGTDEQFF. The chain has TRBV10-3 and TRBJ2-1, with 9 bases identical to TRBD1. This CDR3 is 15 amino acids long. Germline CDR1 reads ENHRY; CDR2 reads SYGVKD. The J segment lost 8 bases and the V segment lost 0 bases, leaving 5 bases of the junction unmatched.

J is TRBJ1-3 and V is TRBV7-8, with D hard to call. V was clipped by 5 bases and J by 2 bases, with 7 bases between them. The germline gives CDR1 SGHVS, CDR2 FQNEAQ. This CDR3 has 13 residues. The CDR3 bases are TGTGCCAGCAGCCTGAGTGCTGGAAACACCATATATTTT. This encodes CASSLSAGNTIYF.

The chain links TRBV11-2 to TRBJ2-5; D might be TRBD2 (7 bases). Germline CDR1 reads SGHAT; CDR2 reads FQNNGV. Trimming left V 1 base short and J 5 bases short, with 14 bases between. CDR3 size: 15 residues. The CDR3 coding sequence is TGTGCCAGCAGCTTAGGAGGGGGGGCATGGGAGACCCAGTACTTC. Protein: CASSLGGGAWETQYF.

The CDR3 bases are TGTGCCAGCAGCCCGAACGGTAGCGATGAGCAGTTCTTC. This gives the protein CASSPNGSDEQFF. The chain couples TRBV16 to TRBJ2-1, with a weak D call TRBD2 (5 bases). This CDR3 comprises 13 residues. CDR1 is KGHSY, CDR2 FQNENV, per germline. Trimming shortened V by 4 bases and J by 8 bases, and 12 bases separated the two germline ends. The entire variable domain, with the rest obtained from reference TRBV16 and TRBJ2-1, is as follows: GEEVAQTPKHLVRGEGQKAKLYCAPIKGHSYVFWYQQVLKNEFKFLISFQNENVFDETGMPKERFSAKCLPNSPCSLEIQATKLEDSAVYFCASSPNGSDEQFFGPGTRLTVL.

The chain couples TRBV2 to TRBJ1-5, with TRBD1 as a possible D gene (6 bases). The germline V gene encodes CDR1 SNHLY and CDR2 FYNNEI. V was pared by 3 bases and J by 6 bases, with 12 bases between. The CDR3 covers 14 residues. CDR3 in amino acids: CASSDGRGGQPQHF. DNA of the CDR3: TGTGCCAGCAGTGACGGCAGGGGCGGTCAGCCCCAGCATTTT.

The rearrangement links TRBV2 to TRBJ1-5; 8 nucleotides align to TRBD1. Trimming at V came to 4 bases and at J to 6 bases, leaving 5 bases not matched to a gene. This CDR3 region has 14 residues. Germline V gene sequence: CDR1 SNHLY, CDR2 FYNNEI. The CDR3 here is CASSASDRAQPQHF. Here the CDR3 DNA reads TGTGCCAGCAGTGCTTCGGACAGGGCTCAGCCCCAGCATTTT.

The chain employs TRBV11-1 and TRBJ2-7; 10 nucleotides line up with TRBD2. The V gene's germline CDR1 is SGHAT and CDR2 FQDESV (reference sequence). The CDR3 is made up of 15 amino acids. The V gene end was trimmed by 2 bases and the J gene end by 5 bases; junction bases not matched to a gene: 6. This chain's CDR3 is CASSLRSGGAHEQYF. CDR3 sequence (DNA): TGTGCCAGCAGCTTAAGGAGCGGGGGGGCCCACGAGCAGTACTTC. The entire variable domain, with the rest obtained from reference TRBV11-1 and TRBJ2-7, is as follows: EAEVAQSPRYKITEKSQAVAFWCDPISGHATLYWYRQILGQGPELLVQFQDESVVDDSQLPKDRFSAERLKGVDSTLKIQPAELGDSAMYLCASSLRSGGAHEQYFGPGTRLTVT.

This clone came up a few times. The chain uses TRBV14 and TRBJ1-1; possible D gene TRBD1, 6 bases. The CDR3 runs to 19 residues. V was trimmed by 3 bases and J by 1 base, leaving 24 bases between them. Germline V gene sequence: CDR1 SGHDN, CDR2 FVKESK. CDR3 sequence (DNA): TGTGCCAGCAGCCATCTGAACCTCAGGGGCCCGAGGGAGAACACTGAAGCTTTCTTT. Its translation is CASSHLNLRGPRENTEAFF.

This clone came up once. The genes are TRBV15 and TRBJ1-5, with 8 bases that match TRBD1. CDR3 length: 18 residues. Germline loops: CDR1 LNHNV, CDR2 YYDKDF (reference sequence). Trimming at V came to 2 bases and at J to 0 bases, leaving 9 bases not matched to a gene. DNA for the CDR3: TGTGCCACCAGCAGAATGGACAGGGCCGGGTATAGCAATCAGCCCCAGCATTTT. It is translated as CATSRMDRAGYSNQPQHF. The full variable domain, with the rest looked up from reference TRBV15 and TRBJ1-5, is DAMVIQNPRYQVTQFGKPVTLSCSQTLNHNVMYWYQQKSSQAPKLLFHYYDKDFNNEADTPDNFQSRRPNTSFCFLDIRSPGLGDTAMYLCATSRMDRAGYSNQPQHFGDGTRLSIL.

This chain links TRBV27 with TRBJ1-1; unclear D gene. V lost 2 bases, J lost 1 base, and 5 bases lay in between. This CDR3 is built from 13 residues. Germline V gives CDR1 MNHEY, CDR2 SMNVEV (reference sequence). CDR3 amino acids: CASSLKPNTEAFF. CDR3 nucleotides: TGTGCCAGCAGTTTAAAGCCGAACACTGAAGCTTTCTTT.

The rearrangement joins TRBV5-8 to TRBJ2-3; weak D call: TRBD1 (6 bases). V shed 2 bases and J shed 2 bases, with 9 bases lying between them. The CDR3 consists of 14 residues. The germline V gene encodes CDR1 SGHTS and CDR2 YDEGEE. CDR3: CASSFRGVTDTQYF. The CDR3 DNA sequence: TGTGCCAGCAGCTTCAGGGGAGTCACAGATACGCAGTATTTT. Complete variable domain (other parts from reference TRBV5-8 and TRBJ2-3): EAGVTQSPTHLIKTRGQQATLRCSPISGHTSVYWYQQALGLGLQFLLWYDEGEERNRGNFPPRFSGRQFPNYSSELNVNALELEDSALYLCASSFRGVTDTQYFGPGTRLTVL.

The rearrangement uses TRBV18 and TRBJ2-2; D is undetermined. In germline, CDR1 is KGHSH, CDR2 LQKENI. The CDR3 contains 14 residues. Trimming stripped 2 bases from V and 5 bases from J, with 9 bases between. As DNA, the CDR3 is TGTGCCAGCTCACCAGATAGGCGGACCGGGGAGCTGTTTTTT. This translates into CASSPDRRTGELFF.

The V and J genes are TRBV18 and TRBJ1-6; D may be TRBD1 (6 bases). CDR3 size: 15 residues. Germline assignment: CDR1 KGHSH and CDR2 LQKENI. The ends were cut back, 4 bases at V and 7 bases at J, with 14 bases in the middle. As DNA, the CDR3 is TGTGCCAGCTCACGGGGGCAGGTGTCGAATTCACCCCTCCACTTT. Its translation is CASSRGQVSNSPLHF.

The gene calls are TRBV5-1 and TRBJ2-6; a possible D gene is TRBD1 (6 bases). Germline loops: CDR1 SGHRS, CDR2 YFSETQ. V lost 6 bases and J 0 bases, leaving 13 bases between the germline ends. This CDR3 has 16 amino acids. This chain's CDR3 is CASKQGFSSGANVLTF. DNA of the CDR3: TGCGCCAGCAAACAGGGATTCTCCTCTGGGGCCAACGTCCTGACTTTC.

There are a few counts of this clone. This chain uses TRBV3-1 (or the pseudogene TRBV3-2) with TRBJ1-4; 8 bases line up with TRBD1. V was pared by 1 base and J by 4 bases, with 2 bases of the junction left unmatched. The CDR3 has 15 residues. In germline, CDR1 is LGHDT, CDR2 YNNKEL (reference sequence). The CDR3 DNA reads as TGTGCCAGCAGCCAAGGGACAGGGTATAATGAAAAACTGTTTTTT. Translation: CASSQGTGYNEKLFF.

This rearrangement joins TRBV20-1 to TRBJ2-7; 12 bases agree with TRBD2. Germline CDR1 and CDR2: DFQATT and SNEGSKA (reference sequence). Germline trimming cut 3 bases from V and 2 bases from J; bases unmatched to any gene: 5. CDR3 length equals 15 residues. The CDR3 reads CSASARLAGAYEQYF. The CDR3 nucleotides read TGCAGTGCTAGTGCCAGACTAGCGGGGGCCTACGAGCAGTACTTC.

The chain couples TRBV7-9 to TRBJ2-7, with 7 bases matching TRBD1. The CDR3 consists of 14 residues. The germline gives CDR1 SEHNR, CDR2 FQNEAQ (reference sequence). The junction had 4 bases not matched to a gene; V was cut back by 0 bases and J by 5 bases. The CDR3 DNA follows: TGTGCCAGCAGCTTAGCGACAGGGATTAACGAGCAGTACTTC. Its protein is CASSLATGINEQYF.

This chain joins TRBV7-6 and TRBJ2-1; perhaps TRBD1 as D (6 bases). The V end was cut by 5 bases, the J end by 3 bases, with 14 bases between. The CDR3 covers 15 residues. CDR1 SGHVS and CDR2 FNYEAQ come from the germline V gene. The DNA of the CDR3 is TGTGCCAGCAGCCCTAGGGACACCGGCTACAATGAGCAGTTCTTC. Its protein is CASSPRDTGYNEQFF.

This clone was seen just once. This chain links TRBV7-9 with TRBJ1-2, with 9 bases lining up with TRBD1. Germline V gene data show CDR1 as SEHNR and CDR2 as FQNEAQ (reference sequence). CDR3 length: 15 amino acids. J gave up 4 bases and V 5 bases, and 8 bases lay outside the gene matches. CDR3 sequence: CASSESDRGGYGYTF. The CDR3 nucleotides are TGTGCCAGCAGCGAATCGGACAGGGGAGGCTATGGCTACACCTTC.

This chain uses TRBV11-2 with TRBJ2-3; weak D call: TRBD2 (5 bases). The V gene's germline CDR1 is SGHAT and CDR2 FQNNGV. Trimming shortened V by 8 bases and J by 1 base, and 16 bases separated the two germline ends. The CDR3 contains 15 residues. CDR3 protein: CASRGVRRRTDTQYF. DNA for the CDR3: TGTGCCAGCCGGGGAGTGCGGAGGCGCACAGATACGCAGTATTTT.

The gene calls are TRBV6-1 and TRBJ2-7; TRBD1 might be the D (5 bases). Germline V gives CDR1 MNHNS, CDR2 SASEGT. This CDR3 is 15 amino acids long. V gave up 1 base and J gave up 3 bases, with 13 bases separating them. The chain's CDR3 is CASSEDGLDSYEQYF. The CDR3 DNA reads TGTGCCAGCAGTGAAGACGGCCTCGACAGCTACGAGCAGTACTTC.

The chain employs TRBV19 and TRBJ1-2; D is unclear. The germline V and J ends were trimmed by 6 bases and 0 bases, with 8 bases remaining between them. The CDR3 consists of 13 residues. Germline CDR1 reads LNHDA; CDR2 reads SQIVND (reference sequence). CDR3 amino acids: CASSKTPNYGYTF. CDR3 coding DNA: TGTGCCAGTAGCAAGACACCTAACTATGGCTACACCTTC.

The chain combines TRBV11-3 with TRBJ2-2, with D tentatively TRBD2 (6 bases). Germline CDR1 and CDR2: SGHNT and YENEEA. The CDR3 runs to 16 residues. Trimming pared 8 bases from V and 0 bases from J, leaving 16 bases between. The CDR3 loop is CASRGGGYSNTGELFF. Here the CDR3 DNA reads TGTGCCAGCCGTGGGGGAGGCTACTCGAACACCGGGGAGCTGTTTTTT.

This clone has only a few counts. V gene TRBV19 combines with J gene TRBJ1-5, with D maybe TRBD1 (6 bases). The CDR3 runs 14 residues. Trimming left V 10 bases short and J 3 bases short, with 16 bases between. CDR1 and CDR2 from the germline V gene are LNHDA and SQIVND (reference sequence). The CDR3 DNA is TGTGCCACCGCGAGACAGGACACCAATCAGCCCCAGCATTTT. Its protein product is CATARQDTNQPQHF.